This T cell receptor beta chain was captured by sequencing in a study of response to subunit inactivated influenza vaccine. From the RT-PCR reads, TCRdb called clonotypes with MiXCR, one entry per CDR3 protein. Of about 150,000 distinct CDR3 sequences in the sample, about 10% were seen once. Study findings and constraints: The authors suggested that every seasonal influenza vaccination recruits few new T cells.

Trimming shortened V by 2 bases and J by 0 bases, and 24 bases separated the two germline ends. The CDR3 is made up of 20 amino acids. Germline V CDR1 and CDR2: SGHVS, FQNEAQ. With respect to this clonotype: Antigen unknown.

The rearrangement uses TRBV7-8 and TRBJ2-3, with TRBD2 as a possible D gene (6 bases). This clonotype was obtained from a man aged 45-69 years who received an inactivated influenza vaccine. Material: CD8+ T cells sorted from PBMCs, obtained around 25 months after vaccination. The CDR3 DNA follows: TGTGCCAGCAGCTTACCGGAAGAGGCGGGATTATCGTCTAGCACAGATACGCAGTATTTT. Its translation is CASSLPEEAGLSSSTDTQYF.